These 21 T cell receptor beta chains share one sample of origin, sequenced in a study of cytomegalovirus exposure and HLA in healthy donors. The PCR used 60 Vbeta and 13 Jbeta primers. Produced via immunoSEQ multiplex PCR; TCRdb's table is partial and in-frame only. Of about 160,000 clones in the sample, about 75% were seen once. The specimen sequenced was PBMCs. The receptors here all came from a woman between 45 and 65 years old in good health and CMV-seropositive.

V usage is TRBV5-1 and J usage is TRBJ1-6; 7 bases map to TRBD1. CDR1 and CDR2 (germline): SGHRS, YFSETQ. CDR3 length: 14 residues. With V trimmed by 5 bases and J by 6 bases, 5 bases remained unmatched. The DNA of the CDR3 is TGCGCCAGCAGTCCGACAGGGAGTAATTCACCCCTCCACTTT. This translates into CASSPTGSNSPLHF. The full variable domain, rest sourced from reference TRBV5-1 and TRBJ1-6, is KAGVTQTPRYLIKTRGQQVTLSCSPISGHRSVSWYQQTPGQGLQFLFEYFSETQRNKGNFPGRFSGRQFSNSRSEMNVSTLELGDSALYLCASSPTGSNSPLHFGNGTRLTVT.

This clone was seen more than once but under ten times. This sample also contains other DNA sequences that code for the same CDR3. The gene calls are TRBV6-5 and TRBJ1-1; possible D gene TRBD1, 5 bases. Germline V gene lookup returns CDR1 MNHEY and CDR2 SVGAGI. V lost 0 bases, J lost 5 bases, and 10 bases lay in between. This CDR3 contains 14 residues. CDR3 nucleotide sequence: TGTGCCAGCAGTTACTCGGGGGGGAGGACTGAAGCTTTCTTT. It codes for CASSYSGGRTEAFF.

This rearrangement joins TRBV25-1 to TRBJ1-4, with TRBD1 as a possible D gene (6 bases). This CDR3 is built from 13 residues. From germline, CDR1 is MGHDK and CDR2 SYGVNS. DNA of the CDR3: TGTGGACCGAACAGGGTTTGGAGTGAAAAACTGTTTTTT. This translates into CGPNRVWSEKLFF.

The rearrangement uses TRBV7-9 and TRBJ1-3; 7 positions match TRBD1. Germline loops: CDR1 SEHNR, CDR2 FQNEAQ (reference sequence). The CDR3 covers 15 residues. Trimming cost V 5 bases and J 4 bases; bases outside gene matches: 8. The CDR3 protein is CASSKLTGRGNTIYF. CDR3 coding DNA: TGTGCCAGCAGCAAACTGACAGGGAGAGGAAACACCATATATTTT.

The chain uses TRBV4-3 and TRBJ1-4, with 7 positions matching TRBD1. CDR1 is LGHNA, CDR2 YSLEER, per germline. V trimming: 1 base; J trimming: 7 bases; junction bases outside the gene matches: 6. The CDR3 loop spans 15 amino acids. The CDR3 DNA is TGCGCCAGCAGCCAAGTCCACCAGGGGGGTGAAAAACTGTTTTTT. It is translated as CASSQVHQGGEKLFF.

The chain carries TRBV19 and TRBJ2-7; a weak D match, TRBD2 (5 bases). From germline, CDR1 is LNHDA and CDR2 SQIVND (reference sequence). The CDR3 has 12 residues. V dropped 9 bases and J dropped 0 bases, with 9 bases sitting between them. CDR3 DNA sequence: TGTGCCAGCGGGGTGAGCTCCTACGAGCAGTACTTC. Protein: CASGVSSYEQYF.

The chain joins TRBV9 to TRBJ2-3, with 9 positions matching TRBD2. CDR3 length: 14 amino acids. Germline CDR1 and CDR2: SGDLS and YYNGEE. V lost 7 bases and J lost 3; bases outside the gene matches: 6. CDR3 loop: CASGGRGGTDTQYF. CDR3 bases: TGTGCCAGCGGGGGGCGGGGGGGTACAGATACGCAGTATTTT.

CDR3 region: CASHAPGGRPYGYTF. In DNA, the CDR3 is TGTGCCAGCCATGCCCCAGGGGGCCGCCCCTATGGCTACACCTTC. The chain joins TRBV28 to TRBJ1-2; 8 bases are a match to TRBD1. Trimming cost V 8 bases and J 4 bases; bases outside gene matches: 12. The CDR3 runs 15 residues. CDR1 and CDR2 (germline): MDHEN, SYDVKM.

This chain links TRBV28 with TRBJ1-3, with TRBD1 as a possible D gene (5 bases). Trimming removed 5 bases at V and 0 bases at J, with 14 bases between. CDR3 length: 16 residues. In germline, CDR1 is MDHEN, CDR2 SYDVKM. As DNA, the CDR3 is TGTGCCAGCAGTCCATCGACAGCTATCTCTGGAAACACCATATATTTT. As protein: CASSPSTAISGNTIYF.

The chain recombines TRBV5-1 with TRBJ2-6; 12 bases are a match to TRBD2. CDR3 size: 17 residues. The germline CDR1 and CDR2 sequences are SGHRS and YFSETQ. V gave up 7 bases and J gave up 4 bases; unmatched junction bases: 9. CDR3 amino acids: CASCPSGGVRGANVLTF. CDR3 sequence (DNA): TGCGCCAGCTGCCCTAGCGGGGGGGTAAGAGGGGCCAACGTCCTGACTTTC.

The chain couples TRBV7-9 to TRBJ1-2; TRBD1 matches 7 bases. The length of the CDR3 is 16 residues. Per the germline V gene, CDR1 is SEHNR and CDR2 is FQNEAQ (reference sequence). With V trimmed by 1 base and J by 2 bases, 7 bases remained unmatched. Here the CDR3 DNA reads TGTGCCAGCAGCTTAGGGCCCGGGACAGACAACTATGGCTACACCTTC. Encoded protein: CASSLGPGTDNYGYTF.

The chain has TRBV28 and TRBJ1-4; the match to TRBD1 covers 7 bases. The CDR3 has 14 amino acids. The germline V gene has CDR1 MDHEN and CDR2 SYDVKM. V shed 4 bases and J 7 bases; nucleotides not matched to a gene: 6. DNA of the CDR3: TGTGCCAGCAGTTCAGGGGGTTGGAGTGAAAAACTGTTTTTT. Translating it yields CASSSGGWSEKLFF.

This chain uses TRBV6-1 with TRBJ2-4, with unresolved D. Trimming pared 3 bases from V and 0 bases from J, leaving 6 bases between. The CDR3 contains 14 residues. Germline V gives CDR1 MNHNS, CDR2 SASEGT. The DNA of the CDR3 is TGTGCCAGCAGTGATCGGTTAGCCAAAAACATTCAGTACTTC. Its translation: CASSDRLAKNIQYF.

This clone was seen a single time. As DNA, the CDR3 is TGTGCCAGCAGTTTATCGAATGGGCGGGGTCGGGGCGCTGGGGCCAACGAGCAGTACTTC. Its translation: CASSLSNGRGRGAGANEQYF. The genes are TRBV27 and TRBJ2-7, with D possibly being TRBD2 (6 bases). The CDR3 sequence is 20 residues long. The ends were cut back, 0 bases at V and 5 bases at J, with 29 bases in the middle. Germline CDR1 is MNHEY and CDR2 is SMNVEV (reference sequence).

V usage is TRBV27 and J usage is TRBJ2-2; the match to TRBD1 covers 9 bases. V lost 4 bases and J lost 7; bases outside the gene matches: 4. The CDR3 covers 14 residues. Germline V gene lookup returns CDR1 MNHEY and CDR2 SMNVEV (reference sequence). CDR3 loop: CASSWDRAGGELFF. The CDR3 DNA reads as TGTGCCAGCAGTTGGGACAGGGCCGGCGGGGAGCTGTTTTTT.

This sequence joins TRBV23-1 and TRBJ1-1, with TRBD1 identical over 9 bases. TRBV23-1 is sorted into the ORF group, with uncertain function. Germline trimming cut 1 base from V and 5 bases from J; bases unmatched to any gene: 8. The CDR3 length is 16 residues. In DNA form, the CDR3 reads TGCGCCAGCAGTCAATACAGGGGGCGCGTTGGGACTGAAGCTTTCTTT. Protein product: CASSQYRGRVGTEAFF.

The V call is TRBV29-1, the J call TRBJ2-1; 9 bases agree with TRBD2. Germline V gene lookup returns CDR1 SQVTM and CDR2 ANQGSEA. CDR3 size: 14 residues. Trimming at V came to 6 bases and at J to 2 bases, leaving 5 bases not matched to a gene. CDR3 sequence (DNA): TGCAGCGTGCAGACTAGCGGAGCCTACAATGAGCAGTTCTTC. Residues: CSVQTSGAYNEQFF.

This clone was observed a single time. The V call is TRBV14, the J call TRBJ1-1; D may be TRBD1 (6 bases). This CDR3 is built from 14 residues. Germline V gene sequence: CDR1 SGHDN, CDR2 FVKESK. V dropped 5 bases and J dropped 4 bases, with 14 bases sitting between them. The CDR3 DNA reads TGTGCCAGCAGCATCCAAACAGGGATCACTGAAGCTTTCTTT. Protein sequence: CASSIQTGITEAFF.

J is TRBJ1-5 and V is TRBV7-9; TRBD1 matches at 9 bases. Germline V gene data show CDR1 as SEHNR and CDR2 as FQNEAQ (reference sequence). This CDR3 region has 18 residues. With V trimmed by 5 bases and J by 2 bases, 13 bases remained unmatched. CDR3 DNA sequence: TGTGCCAGCAGCCCCGCCGGGACAGGGAGAATTGGCAATCAGCCCCAGCATTTT. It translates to CASSPAGTGRIGNQPQHF.

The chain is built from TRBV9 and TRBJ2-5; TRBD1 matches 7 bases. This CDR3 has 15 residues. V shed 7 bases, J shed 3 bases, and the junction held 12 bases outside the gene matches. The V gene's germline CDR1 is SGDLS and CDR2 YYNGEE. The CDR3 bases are TGTGCCAGCCAAAGGGGAGCCGGACAGGAAGAGACCCAGTACTTC. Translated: CASQRGAGQEETQYF.

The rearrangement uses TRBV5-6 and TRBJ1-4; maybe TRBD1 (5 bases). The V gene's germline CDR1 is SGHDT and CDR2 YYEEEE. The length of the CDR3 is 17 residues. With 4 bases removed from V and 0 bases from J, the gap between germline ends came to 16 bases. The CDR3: CASSLSRDWATNEKLFF. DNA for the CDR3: TGTGCCAGCAGCCTGTCTCGGGACTGGGCAACTAATGAAAAACTGTTTTTT.